This is a list of T cell receptor beta chains from one sample in a study of cytomegalovirus exposure and HLA in healthy donors. Sequencing was performed with immunoSEQ multiplex PCR; in TCRdb, only in-frame clones are kept and a portion is missing. In the table there are roughly 73,000 clones, 95% of which are singletons. Sample: PBMCs. The receptors stem from a man younger than 35 in good health and CMV-seronegative. CDR3s include the opening cysteine and the closing phenylalanine or tryptophan. The D gene is left open where the match is weak. Clone size, where shown, is once, few, many, or a class for clones that have expanded.

clone_size j_call d_call v_call cdr3_nt cdr3_aa
. TRBJ2-7 . TRBV19 TGTGCCAGTAGCCTGAGAGCACAGGCTTACGAGCAGTACTTC CASSLRAQAYEQYF
. TRBJ2-7 TRBD1 TRBV7-3 TGTGCCAGCAGCTCGGGACAGGGGTCCTACGAGCAGTACTTC CASSSGQGSYEQYF
. TRBJ1-5 TRBD1 TRBV30 TGTGCCTGGGCCGGGACAGGCCGTGATCAGCCCCAGCATTTT CAWAGTGRDQPQHF
. TRBJ2-7 . TRBV6-6 TGTGCCAGCAGTTACGGCAGGGGCGACTCCTACGAGCAGTACTTC CASSYGRGDSYEQYF
few TRBJ1-2 . TRBV7-2 TGTGCCAGCAGCCCCAACAGGGTTGTGGGTGGCTACACCTTC CASSPNRVVGGYTF
few TRBJ2-7 . TRBV5-1 TGCGCCAGCAGCTTGCACAACAACAACCCCTACGAGCAGTACTTC CASSLHNNNPYEQYF
. TRBJ2-2 . TRBV6-1 TGTGCCAGCAGTGCGAAGGGTACTAGTCTTTCCACCGGGGAGCTGTTTTTT CASSAKGTSLSTGELFF
once TRBJ1-3 . TRBV9 TGTGCCAGCAGCACAACGAAGGGGGGGGAAAACACCATATATTTT CASSTTKGGENTIYF
. TRBJ1-2 . TRBV7-2 TGTGCCAGCAGCACCCGCGTAGCGGCCAAGGACGGCTACACCTTC CASSTRVAAKDGYTF
. TRBJ2-1 TRBD1 TRBV30 TGTGCCTGGAGTTCCACCGGGACAGTCCCCTACAATGAGCAGTTCTTC CAWSSTGTVPYNEQFF
. TRBJ1-2 . TRBV5-1 TGCGCCAGCAGCACGGACACAATCGGCTACACCTTC CASSTDTIGYTF